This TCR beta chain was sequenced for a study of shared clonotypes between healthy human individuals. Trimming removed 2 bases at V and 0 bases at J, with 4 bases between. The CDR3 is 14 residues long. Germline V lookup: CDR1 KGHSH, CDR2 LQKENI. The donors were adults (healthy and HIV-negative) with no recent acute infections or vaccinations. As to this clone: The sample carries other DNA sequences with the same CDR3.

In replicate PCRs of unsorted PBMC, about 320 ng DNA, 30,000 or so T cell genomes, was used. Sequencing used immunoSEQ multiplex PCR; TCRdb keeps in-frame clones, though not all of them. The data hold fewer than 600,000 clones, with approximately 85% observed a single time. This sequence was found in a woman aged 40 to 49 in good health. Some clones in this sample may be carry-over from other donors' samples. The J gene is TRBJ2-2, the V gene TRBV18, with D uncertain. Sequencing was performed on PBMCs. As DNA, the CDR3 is TGTGCCAGCTCACCAGGGACGAACACCGGGGAGCTGTTTTTT. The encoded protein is CASSPGTNTGELFF.